The present T cell receptor (beta chain) was sequenced within a study of T cell responses to AZD1222 COVID-19 vaccine (dated by TCRdb to the early 2020s). Notes on the research overall: AZD1222 recipients given second doses at about 4 weeks or at about 12 weeks were pooled, since spike-specific TCR depth and breadth were not found to differ between the two schedules. A total of roughly 240 trial participants underwent TCR sequencing, of whom roughly 210 received two doses of AZD1222 and about 26 received two doses of the MenACWY control vaccine. Trial participants were enrolled by age into 18-55, 56-69 and 70-plus year subgroups, with about 150, 28 and 57 TCR-sequenced participants respectively. The research as a whole found: After two AZD1222 doses, both the breadth and the depth of spike-specific TCRs were significantly higher than at day 0 and than in MenACWY recipients. Conclusions about previously exposed vaccinees are limited, since just five or six AZD1222 recipients were seropositive for SARS-CoV-2 at baseline. Epitopes outside the regions mutated in the B.1.351 and B.1.1.7 variants were reportedly recognized by nearly half of the unique spike-specific TCRs. Participants were mostly white British and included more females than males, and it was suggested by the authors that clonal diversity may have been underestimated. In the small 56-69-year group, the increase in depth fell short of significance, most likely because of low power. Vaccine-associated CD4 TCRs spanned the whole spike protein, with dominant responses in regions 160-218 and 743-854. Because no day 14 peak-response samples were available, repertoires were characterized only after the peak T cell response.

Turning to this clone: Its specific antigen is unknown. It has no much larger one-base neighbor in the sample; base qualities were not kept.

This specimen's time point label, interpreted: baseline before first vaccination. The vaccinee samples were drawn from two UK trials, COV001 and COV002, one of which was a single-blind randomized controlled phase 2/3 trial testing AZD1222 (ChAdOx1 nCoV-19) in healthy adults. For TCRbeta chain sequencing, PBMC samples were collected from trial participants at day 0 and at day 28 after the second dose. The CDR3 regions of human TCRbeta chains were subjected to immunosequencing. Turning to the authors' computational methods: Repertoire TCRs were matched against a reference library of SARS-CoV-2-specific TCRs generated with the MIRA antigen-specificity platform. Breadth was defined as the fraction of unique TCRs that were SARS-CoV-2-associated, and depth was defined as the fraction of total T cells that were SARS-CoV-2-associated. Each spike-specific TCR was assigned to its reactive spike region and to a CD4 or CD8 class using the MIRA data. Log10-transformed breadth and depth values were compared by one-way ANOVA with Sidak's multiple comparisons tests. TCRdb mirrors the immuneACCESS table, restricted to in-frame sequences. Some clones are absent from its copies; in checked studies, under half trace to an unresolved V gene, and the reason for the others is unknown. V, J and clone size are those of that table, while D and trimming were read from the DNA. This sample is represented by more than 110,000 clones; 88% of them were singletons. The ten biggest clones cover around 3.6% of the sample.

This sequence was found in an adult in good health. The sample in question was peripheral blood, obtained on day 0 of AZD1222 vaccination.

The CDR3 sequence is CASSQEHGAGGYTF. The bases read TGCGCCAGCAGCCAAGAACACGGGGCAGGTGGCTACACCTTC. The chain couples TRBV4-1 to TRBJ1-2, with TRBD1 tentatively as D gene (5 bases match). CDR1 MGHRA and CDR2 YSYEKL are derived from the germline V gene. Spanning cysteine to phenylalanine, the CDR3 consists of 14 amino acids. Just CDR3 DNA is preserved here, 42 bases in frame from base 1. V and J are truncated by 0 bases and 7 bases respectively, leaving an intervening sequence of 12 bases.